This T cell receptor (beta chain) is from a study of shared clonotypes between healthy human individuals. Across several immunoSEQ plates, the genomic DNA of each subset was split evenly. Produced via immunoSEQ multiplex PCR; TCRdb's table is partial and in-frame only. Of roughly 2.6 million clones listed, roughly nine tenths are singletons. CDR3 length: 14 residues. Germline V gene lookup returns CDR1 SNHLY and CDR2 FYNNEI. The V gene lost 4 bases and the J gene lost 7 bases, with 15 bases spanning the gap. The sequencing input was naive CD4+ T cells sorted from blood. Subset described: CD45RA+ positively selected. The chain uses TRBV2 and TRBJ2-3, with D tentatively TRBD1 or TRBD2 (6 bases each). The source of this sequence is a man between 18 and 29 years old in good health. The DNA for the CDR3 is TGTGCCAGCAGTGTGGGGGGCGCGGTGAATACGCAGTATTTT. Encoded protein: CASSVGGAVNTQYF.